This TCR beta chain was recorded in a study of blood T cell repertoires in COVID-19. Trimming took off 5 bases at V and 12 bases at J, with 15 bases between the two ends. The germline CDR1 and CDR2 sequences are SGHTS and YDEGEE. The CDR3 is 11 amino acids. Measured with immunoSEQ multiplex PCR; TCRdb has only the in-frame clones, and not every one. The sample has about 150,000 clones; 84% are singletons. Specimen: peripheral blood. The V call is TRBV5-8, the J call TRBJ2-7; D gene ambiguous. This receptor was identified in a woman in her fifties or sixties with acute or convalescent COVID-19. CDR3 loop: CASSPILVPYF. In DNA, the CDR3 is TGTGCCAGCAGTCCGATACTGGTTCCGTACTTC.